This T cell receptor (beta chain) is from a study of cytomegalovirus exposure and HLA in healthy donors. In the study overall: In an early release, HLA-typed donors contributed 80 million to 95 million unique TCR sequences.

The study's findings and limits: In a later analysis, V- and J-gene trimming of beta chains associated with a DCLRE1C missense variant, replicated independently. Information on immune exposure was restricted to one variable (CMV serostatus).

Every donor was a healthy person donating bone marrow. Comments on this clone: Its specificity is unknown.

The CDR3 runs 16 residues. After removal of 6 bases from V and 0 bases from J, the junction contained 7 bases not matched to a gene. Germline CDR1 WNHNN, CDR2 SYGVQD (reference sequence). 13 Jbeta primers and 60 Vbeta primers were used for the PCR. The assay was immunoSEQ multiplex PCR, and TCRdb's table has in-frame clones only and misses some. The sample has about 130,000 clones, approximately 84% seen once. Material: PBMCs. The V call is TRBV10-1, the J call TRBJ2-1; 8 bases are a match to TRBD2. The sequence was collected from a woman aged 40 to 50 in good health and CMV-seronegative. The CDR3 protein is CASSTLADSSYNEQFF. CDR3 sequence (DNA): TGCGCCAGCAGCACACTAGCGGATAGCTCCTACAATGAGCAGTTCTTC.